The present T cell receptor (beta chain) was sequenced within a study of Ad26.COV2.S vaccination and SARS-CoV-2 variants. Study-wide background: Dosing was one shot or two shots 56 days apart. Points from the study as a whole: Total responses of T cells may have been underestimated by the analyses of TCR breadth and depth.

CDR3 length equals 14 residues. Trimming took off 6 bases at V and 2 bases at J, with 14 bases between the two ends. Germline V gene sequence: CDR1 LNHDA, CDR2 SQIVND (reference sequence). Note on this clone: Its antigen remains unidentified.

Clones were read by immunoSEQ multiplex PCR, and TCRdb kept only the in-frame ones, dropping some. The top ten clones hold roughly 4% of a sample with approximately 420,000 clones, 88% of them seen once. Treatment: 15 to 20 received Ad26.COV2.S at low or high dose, single or two shots; five or six received placebo; per-sample allocation not given. Sampling happened 63 days after the first vaccine or placebo injection. This clonotype was obtained from a person between 18 and 65 years old who received the Ad26.COV2.S COVID-19 vaccine or a placebo. Source: peripheral blood, taken in a trial of Ad26.COV2.S vaccine versus placebo. This chain joins TRBV19 and TRBJ2-7; perhaps TRBD2 as D (5 bases). CDR3 in DNA: TGTGCCAGTAGCACAACTAGAATCCCCTACGAGCAGTACTTC. As protein: CASSTTRIPYEQYF.